One and the same sample provided the 21 T cell receptor beta chains below, sequenced in a study of technical replicates of blood from a few donors. Measured with immunoSEQ multiplex PCR; TCRdb has only the in-frame clones, and not every one. This sample has more than 65,000 clones, with less than 98% found just once. Sequenced material: T cells isolated from PBMCs. The receptors were gathered from a human donor in good health.

This chain uses TRBV6-1 with TRBJ1-1; D possibly corresponds to TRBD1 (5 bases). CDR1 is MNHNS, CDR2 SASEGT, per germline. Trimming pared 1 base from V and 0 bases from J, leaving 9 bases between. The CDR3 has 15 residues. CDR3: CASSEVDSLNTEAFF. In nucleotides, the CDR3 is TGTGCCAGCAGTGAAGTAGACAGCTTGAACACTGAAGCTTTCTTT.

The chain links TRBV7-9 to TRBJ2-2; D is undetermined. This CDR3 region has 13 residues. V shed 2 bases and J shed 6 bases, with 7 bases lying between them. CDR1 is SEHNR, CDR2 FQNEAQ, per germline (reference sequence). The CDR3 sequence: CASSLPLAGELFF. CDR3 nucleotide sequence: TGTGCCAGCAGCTTACCCCTAGCCGGGGAGCTGTTTTTT.

V and J are TRBV20-1 and TRBJ2-2, with D unclear. V was clipped by 3 bases and J by 9 bases, with 8 bases between them. Germline V gene lookup returns CDR1 DFQATT and CDR2 SNEGSKA (reference sequence). This CDR3 has 11 amino acids. The CDR3 region has the DNA TGCAGTGCTAGTTCGGGTAGGGAGCTGTTTTTT. As protein: CSASSGRELFF.

The V call is TRBV29-1, the J call TRBJ1-3; a weak D match, TRBD1 (6 bases). The V and J ends lost 5 bases and 3 bases respectively, with 14 bases between them. This CDR3 region has 14 residues. Germline V gene lookup returns CDR1 SQVTM and CDR2 ANQGSEA. CDR3 loop: CSVQGSTVGNTIYF. The CDR3 bases are TGCAGCGTTCAGGGGAGTACCGTTGGAAACACCATATATTTT.

The J gene is TRBJ2-1, the V gene TRBV29-1, with TRBD2 identical over 10 bases. CDR3 size: 17 residues. CDR1 is SQVTM and CDR2 is ANQGSEA in the germline V gene. After removal of 3 bases from V and 1 base from J, the junction contained 9 bases not matched to a gene. The CDR3 nucleotides read TGCAGCGTTGAGGGGTTAAGCGGGAGGGCATCCTACAATGAGCAGTTCTTC. Translated, it gives CSVEGLSGRASYNEQFF.

A single count supports this clone. This chain uses TRBV5-1 with TRBJ2-7, with 7 bases identical to TRBD2. Germline trimming cut 4 bases from V and 2 bases from J; bases unmatched to any gene: 15. CDR3 length equals 17 residues. Germline loops: CDR1 SGHRS, CDR2 YFSETQ. DNA of the CDR3: TGCGCCAGCAGCCCCGGACTCCTAGCGGAGTATGCCTACGAGCAGTACTTC. Translating gives CASSPGLLAEYAYEQYF.

V gene TRBV7-3 combines with J gene TRBJ2-7, with TRBD1 identical over 7 bases. V shed 3 bases, J shed 3 bases, and the junction held 5 bases outside the gene matches. This CDR3 contains 14 residues. Per the germline V gene, CDR1 is SGHTA and CDR2 is FQGTGA. CDR3 sequence: CASSLQGDHYEQYF. The CDR3 DNA reads as TGTGCCAGCAGCTTGCAGGGGGACCACTACGAGCAGTACTTC. Full variable domain (remainder filled in from reference TRBV7-3 and TRBJ2-7): GAGVSQTPSNKVTEKGKYVELRCDPISGHTALYWYRQSLGQGPEFLIYFQGTGAADDSGLPNDRFFAVRPEGSVSTLKIQRTERGDSAVYLCASSLQGDHYEQYFGPGTRLTVT.

This rearrangement joins TRBV19 to TRBJ2-7; D possibly corresponds to TRBD2 (6 bases). The CDR3 spans 15 residues. The germline V gene encodes CDR1 LNHDA and CDR2 SQIVND (reference sequence). V dropped 5 bases and J dropped 1 base, with 15 bases sitting between them. CDR3 residues: CASSVTGTPSYEQYF. Written as DNA, the CDR3 is TGTGCCAGTAGTGTAACCGGGACTCCTTCCTACGAGCAGTACTTC.

This rearrangement joins TRBV5-1 to TRBJ2-7; TRBD2 matches 13 bases. V was clipped by 4 bases and J by 5 bases; unmatched bases: 6. Germline CDR1 and CDR2: SGHRS and YFSETQ. The CDR3 covers 15 residues. CDR3: CASSTSGRAPHEQYF. CDR3 DNA: TGCGCCAGCAGCACTAGCGGGAGGGCCCCTCACGAGCAGTACTTC.

The genes are TRBV6-5 and TRBJ2-3, with D hard to call. CDR1 MNHEY and CDR2 SVGAGI come from the germline V gene. This CDR3 is 13 amino acids long. V was clipped by 4 bases and J by 1 base, with 6 bases between them. This CDR3 is CASSLVGTDTQYF. CDR3 nucleotides: TGTGCCAGCAGTTTAGTTGGCACAGATACGCAGTATTTT.

The CDR3 DNA reads TGCGCCACCTTAGACAGGGGGCTATACACTGAAGCTTTCTTT. The encoded protein is CATLDRGLYTEAFF. The rearrangement joins TRBV23-1 to TRBJ1-1; 10 bases are a match to TRBD1. TRBV23-1 is identified as an open reading frame with a role that is uncertain. Trimming cost V 10 bases and J 3 bases; bases outside gene matches: 8. CDR3 size: 14 residues.

This clone was detected once. This chain connects TRBV9 to TRBJ1-1; 9 nucleotides match TRBD1. CDR3 length equals 15 residues. Losses at the gene ends were 4 bases for V and 0 bases for J; bases not matched to a gene: 4. Germline V CDR1 and CDR2: SGDLS, YYNGEE. The CDR3 loop is CASSPRTGVNTEAFF. Written as DNA, the CDR3 is TGTGCCAGCAGCCCACGGACAGGGGTGAACACTGAAGCTTTCTTT.

V is TRBV7-2 and J is TRBJ2-3; 13 bases map to TRBD2. This CDR3 is 16 amino acids long. CDR1 and CDR2 from the germline V gene are SGHTA and FQGNSA. Trimming removed 5 bases from V and 4 bases from J; junction bases left unmatched: 6. The DNA of the CDR3 is TGTGCCAGCAGCCACAGGACTAGCGGGAGTCCAGATACGCAGTATTTT. It specifies CASSHRTSGSPDTQYF.

This sequence joins TRBV2 and TRBJ2-5, with 7 bases that match TRBD1. The V gene's germline CDR1 is SNHLY and CDR2 FYNNEI. The trim removed 5 bases at V and 2 bases at J, leaving 11 bases unmatched. CDR3 length: 16 amino acids. The CDR3 spells CASSRPQDRRQETQYF. The CDR3 DNA reads as TGTGCCAGCAGTCGCCCCCAGGACAGGCGACAAGAGACCCAGTACTTC.

V gene TRBV18 combines with J gene TRBJ1-1, with TRBD1 matching over 8 bases. Looked up from germline, CDR1 is KGHSH and CDR2 is LQKENI. The CDR3 totals 16 residues. J lost 0 bases, V lost 6 bases, and 9 bases had no gene match. The CDR3 is CASSPGGAVLNTEAFF. The CDR3 DNA sequence: TGTGCCAGCTCGCCAGGGGGCGCGGTATTGAACACTGAAGCTTTCTTT.

The genes are TRBV5-6 and TRBJ2-3, with TRBD2 matching over 9 bases. The V gene end was trimmed by 0 bases and the J gene end by 6 bases; junction bases not matched to a gene: 8. Germline loops: CDR1 SGHDT, CDR2 YYEEEE. This CDR3 comprises 16 residues. CDR3 sequence: CASSLGGLAGTDTQYF. The CDR3 DNA reads TGTGCCAGCAGCTTGGGTGGGCTAGCGGGAACCGATACGCAGTATTTT.

The sample holds one count of this clone. The chain carries TRBV7-8 and TRBJ2-3; possible D gene TRBD1, 5 bases. The length of the CDR3 is 12 residues. Between the trimmed V and J ends, which lost 6 bases and 6 bases, there was a span of 10 bases. Germline CDR1 and CDR2: SGHVS and FQNEAQ. CDR3 DNA sequence: TGTGCCAGCAGTTCAGGGTCGGATACGCAGTATTTT. Residues: CASSSGSDTQYF.

The rearrangement joins TRBV4-2 to TRBJ1-1, with 8 nucleotides matching TRBD1. This CDR3 is 13 amino acids long. Looked up from germline, CDR1 is LGHNA and CDR2 is YNFKEQ. Trimming cost V 3 bases and J 7 bases; bases outside gene matches: 4. The CDR3: CASSHPGTGEAFF. Written as DNA, the CDR3 is TGTGCCAGCAGCCATCCCGGGACAGGTGAAGCTTTCTTT.

This clone has just one count. V gene TRBV27 combines with J gene TRBJ2-1; tentative D call: TRBD1 (6 bases). The CDR3 sequence is 13 residues long. V dropped 7 bases and J dropped 4 bases, with 11 bases sitting between them. Germline CDR1 and CDR2: MNHEY and SMNVEV (reference sequence). The CDR3 reads CASIGTSYNEQFF. The CDR3 DNA reads TGTGCCAGCATAGGGACATCTTACAATGAGCAGTTCTTC.

The chain has TRBV9 and TRBJ1-1; 10 bases are a match to TRBD1. Trimming at V came to 3 bases and at J to 7 bases, leaving 9 bases not matched to a gene. This CDR3 spans 15 amino acids. Per germline, CDR1 SGDLS and CDR2 YYNGEE. The CDR3 nucleotides are TGTGCCAGCAGCGGCCGAACGGACAGGGGGAGTGAAGCTTTCTTT. Translation: CASSGRTDRGSEAFF.

The chain has TRBV7-9 and TRBJ2-7, with D possibly TRBD2 on 5 matching bases. The CDR3 length is 13 residues. V lost 7 bases and J 1 base, leaving 11 bases between the germline ends. The V gene's germline CDR1 is SEHNR and CDR2 FQNEAQ (reference sequence). This CDR3 reads CASTQEGSYEQYF. The CDR3 region has the DNA TGTGCCAGCACCCAAGAGGGTTCCTACGAGCAGTACTTC.